This TCR beta chain was profiled in a study of blood T cell repertoires in COVID-19. The CDR3 length is 13 residues. V dropped 1 base and J dropped 12 bases, with 13 bases sitting between them. Some clones are missing from TCRdb's copy, which holds only in-frame ones; the method was immunoSEQ multiplex PCR. The sample shows over 150,000 clones, roughly 84% of them seen only once. The V gene is TRBV12-3 or TRBV12-4, the J gene TRBJ2-1; the D is unclear. The clonotype originates from a woman older than 75 with active or convalescent COVID-19. The sequenced material came from peripheral blood. CDR3: CASSLEAPRGQFF. The CDR3 DNA is TGTGCCAGCAGTTTAGAGGCACCCCGCGGGCAGTTCTTC.